This T cell receptor beta chain appears in the sequencing data of a study of blood T cell repertoires in COVID-19. As for the study in general: COVID-19 samples from acute and convalescent phases originated in the United States, Italy and Spain. Sample material is recorded as cDNA or gDNA derived from T cells, B-cell-depleted T cells, or PBMCs.

The data were produced by immunoSEQ multiplex PCR, yet TCRdb's version contains in-frame clones alone and is incomplete. The sample includes more than 45,000 clones, under 90% of them seen just once. J lost 3 bases, V lost 8 bases, and 12 bases had no gene match. The CDR3 runs 15 residues. The germline V gene has CDR1 MDHEN and CDR2 SYDVKM. The rearrangement links TRBV28 to TRBJ1-2; the match to TRBD1 covers 7 bases. Sequencing input: peripheral blood. This receptor was identified in a man in his 70s with acute or convalescent COVID-19. The CDR3 nucleotides are TGTGCCAGCTACTTTGTAGGGGGCGCGGACTATGGCTACACCTTC. Encoded protein: CASYFVGGADYGYTF.